The rows below give T cell receptor beta chains drawn from one sample of a study of blood T cell repertoires in COVID-19. Sequencing used immunoSEQ multiplex PCR; TCRdb keeps in-frame clones, though not all of them. The sample records around 70,000 clones, over 85% being singletons. Material for sequencing was peripheral blood. Receptors originate from a man between 50 and 59 years old with acute or convalescent COVID-19. The CDR3 runs from the conserved cysteine through the conserved F or W. A D gene is named only where the DNA matches it firmly. Clone size is not always given. Where it is, it says once, few, many or a class for expanded clones.

D	V	size	J	DNA	CDR3
-	TRBV7-2	-	TRBJ1-4	TGTGCCAGCAGCTTAGTGTCTGCAACTAATGAAAAACTGTTTTTT	CASSLVSATNEKLFF
-	TRBV10-3	-	TRBJ1-4	TGTGCCATCCGCCCGGGACAAAGGGATGAAAAACTGTTTTTT	CAIRPGQRDEKLFF
-	TRBV28	few	TRBJ1-2	TGTGCCAGCAGTTCTGGAGCAGGGATCTATGGCTACACCTTC	CASSSGAGIYGYTF
TRBD2	TRBV19	-	TRBJ2-5	TGTGCCAGTAGTCCACGGACTAGCGGGCTAGAAGCCCAGTACTTC	CASSPRTSGLEAQYF
-	TRBV5-4	-	TRBJ2-1	TGTGCCAGCAGCGAATTCCCGGGAGCGCAGTCCTACAATGAGCAGTTCTTC	CASSEFPGAQSYNEQFF
-	TRBV7-9	-	TRBJ2-7	TGTGCCAGCAGCCAGGACACTGCCTACGAGCAGTACTTC	CASSQDTAYEQYF
TRBD1	TRBV5-6	-	TRBJ1-1	TGTGCCAGCAGCTTGAGGACCCCGGACAGGGCTGGGAGAACTGAAGCTTTCTTT	CASSLRTPDRAGRTEAFF
TRBD2	TRBV14	-	TRBJ2-3	TGTGCCAGCAGCCAAGAAAGCGGGATACCAGATACGCAGTATTTT	CASSQESGIPDTQYF
-	TRBV3-1/TRBV3-2	-	TRBJ2-2	TGTGCCAGCAGCCAAGACCCACCGGGACAAACGAACACCGGGGAGCTGTTTTTT	CASSQDPPGQTNTGELFF
TRBD1	TRBV19	-	TRBJ1-1	TGTGCCAGTAGTATAGATCTTCGGACAGGGGGGAAAGCTTTCTTT	CASSIDLRTGGKAFF
-	TRBV6-6	-	TRBJ2-5	TGTGCCAGCAGTTACCCCCAGGGAAGCCAAGAGACCCAGTACTTC	CASSYPQGSQETQYF
TRBD1	TRBV28	-	TRBJ2-3	TGTGCCAGCAGTTCCTTCAGGGACAGGGGGGGTAGGACTAGCACAGATACGCAGTATTTT	CASSSFRDRGGRTSTDTQYF
-	TRBV7-3	-	TRBJ2-3	TGTGCCAGCAGCCCCTTTTCGTCCGGGACGCAGTATTTT	CASSPFSSGTQYF
-	TRBV12-3/TRBV12-4	-	TRBJ2-7	TGTGCCAGCAGTCTGACCCAGGCCTACGAGCAGTACTTC	CASSLTQAYEQYF
-	TRBV5-5	-	TRBJ2-7	TGTGCCAGCAGCTTGGTTGGGAGCGAGCAGTACTTC	CASSLVGSEQYF
-	TRBV30	-	TRBJ1-3	TGTGCCTGGAGTGTACAGGGCCTGGGTTCTGGAAACACCATATATTTT	CAWSVQGLGSGNTIYF
TRBD1	TRBV27	-	TRBJ2-5	TGTGCCAGCAGTCCGGCTGGGCCTTACAGGGGACCAGAGACCCAGTACTTC	CASSPAGPYRGPETQYF
-	TRBV6-5	-	TRBJ2-2	TGTGCCAGCAGTTATGGACAGACGGGCACCGGGGAGCTGTTTTTT	CASSYGQTGTGELFF
TRBD1	TRBV11-2	-	TRBJ1-6	TGTGCCAGCAGCTTATTCAGGGGGCTGAATTCACCCCTCCACTTT	CASSLFRGLNSPLHF
-	TRBV3-1/TRBV3-2	-	TRBJ1-2	TGTGCCAGCAGCTCCCGAGGGGGACGGAACTATGGCTACACCTTC	CASSSRGGRNYGYTF
TRBD1	TRBV9	-	TRBJ1-3	TGTGCCAGCAGCTCCCGACAGGGCAGCTCTGGAAACACCATATATTTT	CASSSRQGSSGNTIYF
-	TRBV27	-	TRBJ1-2	TGTGCCAGCAGTCTAGACAGTTCGTATGGCTACACCTTC	CASSLDSSYGYTF
-	TRBV7-6	once	TRBJ2-5	TGTGCCAGCAGAGCAGGACAGCACCAAGAGACCCAGTACTTC	CASRAGQHQETQYF
-	TRBV7-9	-	TRBJ2-1	TGTGCCAGCAGCACTGACAGAACAAGATACAATGAGCAGTTCTTC	CASSTDRTRYNEQFF
TRBD1	TRBV15	-	TRBJ2-1	TGTGCCACCAGCAGAGAGAGGGGTCCCCACCCCGGGACAGCCTACAATGAGCAGTTCTTC	CATSRERGPHPGTAYNEQFF
-	TRBV7-2	-	TRBJ1-4	TGTGCCAGCAGCACACCTCAGGGTAAACTGTTTTTT	CASSTPQGKLFF
-	TRBV3-1/TRBV3-2	-	TRBJ1-3	TGTGCCAGCAGCCTTGACCACAGGGACACCATATATTTT	CASSLDHRDTIYF
TRBD1	TRBV2	-	TRBJ2-3	TGTGCCAGCAGCGCGGACAGGGGGCACACAGATACGCAGTATTTT	CASSADRGHTDTQYF
-	TRBV28	once	TRBJ2-7	TGTGCCAGCACCCTTCAGGGGAACGAGCAGTACTTC	CASTLQGNEQYF
-	TRBV5-4	-	TRBJ2-7	TGTGCCAGCAGCCCCGGAGGGGGGGAGCCTGGCGAGCAGTACTTC	CASSPGGGEPGEQYF
TRBD1	TRBV5-5	-	TRBJ2-5	TGTGCCAGCAGCCAATTGACAGGGGGCGGCCAGTACTTC	CASSQLTGGGQYF
-	TRBV11-2	-	TRBJ1-1	TGTGCCAGCAGCTTAGCGGCAGGGAACACTGAAGCTTTCTTT	CASSLAAGNTEAFF
-	TRBV11-1	-	TRBJ2-1	TGTGCCAGCAGCCTCGGACAAAGATACAATGAGCAGTTCTTC	CASSLGQRYNEQFF
-	TRBV6-5	-	TRBJ1-6	TGTGCCAGCAGTTACGGCAGGGCCAATTCACCCCTCCACTTT	CASSYGRANSPLHF
-	TRBV12-3/TRBV12-4	-	TRBJ2-7	TGTGCCACCAGTCTGACCGGGGAGCAGTACTTC	CATSLTGEQYF
-	TRBV9	-	TRBJ2-7	TGTGCCAGCAGCGTAGAGCAGGGGACCTCCTACGAGCAGTACTTC	CASSVEQGTSYEQYF
-	TRBV19	-	TRBJ1-6	TGTGCCAGTAGTATCCAGGGAGGGAGGAATTCACCCCTCCACTTT	CASSIQGGRNSPLHF
-	TRBV7-2	-	TRBJ2-1	TGTGCCAGCAGCCCAGGCTCCTACAATGAGCAGTTCTTC	CASSPGSYNEQFF
-	TRBV28	-	TRBJ2-3	TGTGCCAGCAGCCAGGGACTGAGTAGCACAGATACGCAGTATTTT	CASSQGLSSTDTQYF
TRBD2	TRBV5-1	-	TRBJ2-7	TGCGCCAGCAGCTTGGCCGGACTAGCGGTATCCTACGAGCAGTACTTC	CASSLAGLAVSYEQYF
-	TRBV30	-	TRBJ1-5	TGTGCCTGGAGTGTAGAAGGGGTAGTTCAGCCCCAGCATTTT	CAWSVEGVVQPQHF
-	TRBV3-1/TRBV3-2	once	TRBJ2-3	TGTGCCAGCAGCCAAGAAGGGGGGGTAAGCACAGATACGCAGTATTTT	CASSQEGGVSTDTQYF
TRBD2	TRBV9	-	TRBJ2-3	TGTGCCAGCAGCGTAGTGGGAGGGCCGGGGGGAGATACGCAGTATTTT	CASSVVGGPGGDTQYF
TRBD1	TRBV5-1	-	TRBJ1-3	TGCGCCAGCAGCCCAAAACCGGGACAGGGTAGAGGCTCTGGAAACACCATATATTTT	CASSPKPGQGRGSGNTIYF
-	TRBV3-1/TRBV3-2	-	TRBJ1-1	TGTGCCAGCAGCCGAGCCGCAGGGAACACTGAAGCTTTCTTT	CASSRAAGNTEAFF
TRBD1	TRBV18	-	TRBJ1-5	TGTGCCAGCTCTCCCGGACAGGGCAATCAGCCCCAGCATTTT	CASSPGQGNQPQHF
-	TRBV28	once	TRBJ2-3	TGTGCCAGCGGCACCAGTCTCACAGATACGCAGTATTTT	CASGTSLTDTQYF
TRBD1	TRBV7-9	-	TRBJ2-1	TGTGCCAGCAGCTTAGGGACAGGGCTACACAATGAGCAGTTCTTC	CASSLGTGLHNEQFF
TRBD1	TRBV28	-	TRBJ2-5	TGTGCCAGCAGTGCGGGACAGGGGTTTATCCAGTACTTC	CASSAGQGFIQYF
TRBD1	TRBV5-1	-	TRBJ2-7	TGCGCCAGCAGCTCCCCGGGACAGGGGATCTACGAGCAGTACTTC	CASSSPGQGIYEQYF
-	TRBV19	-	TRBJ1-5	TGTGCCAGTAGGAAGGACAGAGCTGGCAATCAGCCCCAGCATTTT	CASRKDRAGNQPQHF
TRBD1	TRBV29-1	-	TRBJ1-4	TGCAGCGCGAGGACAGGGAGTATTGAAAAACTGTTTTTT	CSARTGSIEKLFF
-	TRBV18	-	TRBJ1-5	TGTGCCAGCTCACCACCTCCGGGGGGGCCCAATCAGCCCCAGCATTTT	CASSPPPGGPNQPQHF
-	TRBV5-6	-	TRBJ1-5	TGTGCCAGCAGCTTGATGGAGGTAGGCAATCAGCCCCAGCATTTT	CASSLMEVGNQPQHF
-	TRBV3-1/TRBV3-2	once	TRBJ1-1	TGTGCCAGCAGCTATCGACCGGGGGGTAGGAACGCTGAAGCTTTCTTT	CASSYRPGGRNAEAFF
TRBD1	TRBV10-3	-	TRBJ2-5	TGTGCCATCAAAGACAGGGGGGAAGAGACCCAGTACTTC	CAIKDRGEETQYF
TRBD1	TRBV19	-	TRBJ1-5	TGTGCCAGTAGGTCCGGGACAGGACTAACGGGGTCGAGCAATCAGCCCCAGCATTTT	CASRSGTGLTGSSNQPQHF
TRBD2	TRBV28	-	TRBJ2-3	TGTGCCGGGGGGGATAGGGCCTTCACAGATACGCAGTATTTT	CAGGDRAFTDTQYF
-	TRBV29-1	-	TRBJ1-2	TGCAGCGTTGACAGGGTAACGAGCGCATATGGCTACACCTTC	CSVDRVTSAYGYTF